This T cell receptor (beta chain) came from a study of brain T cells in children with intractable seizures. General study findings and limits: Pre-surgery blood may have been undersampled, hiding some clones.

The protocol was immunoSEQ multiplex PCR, while the TCRdb copy is restricted to in-frame clones and leaves out a portion. Among 95,000 to 120,000 clones listed, around 94% were seen once. Sequencing was limited to surgery cases with top T cell transcript signatures in brain tissue. V was cut by 3 bases and J by 11 bases, with 17 bases left in between. CDR1 is LNHDA, CDR2 SQIVND, per germline (reference sequence). This CDR3 contains 14 residues. Concerning this clone: No antigen is known for it.

This material consisted of peripheral blood, taken at surgery. This sequence originates from a boy younger than two with hemimegalencephaly and intractable seizures. The V call is TRBV19, the J call TRBJ1-3; D gene unclear. The CDR3 DNA reads as TGTGCCAGTAGTATCAAAAGCAGGAACCCCTCCATATATTTT. This encodes CASSIKSRNPSIYF.